This T cell receptor (beta chain) was captured in a study of human T cells and chemical hapten exposure. Study-wide points: No change in TCRs above 1 in 1000 frequency was produced by DPC sensitization.

Library preparation tagged each individual cDNA molecule with a unique molecular identifier. One entry per CDR3 protein, called by TCRdb with MiXCR from the RACE reads. The sample includes about 58,000 distinct CDR3 sequences, over 10% of them seen just once. The CDR3 runs 13 residues. J lost 1 base, V lost 6 bases, and 3 bases had no gene match. CDR1 is SNHLY, CDR2 FYNNEI, per germline. Time point defined: patch test 3, about 24 weeks after DPC sensitization. Treatment here: therapeutic diphenylcyclopropenone sensitization with weekly scalp DPC. In its sample, this clonotype was seen a few times. Its specificity is not known.

The receptor comes from a man aged 30 to 45 with alopecia areata. Some clones in this sample may be carry-over from other donors' samples. V usage is TRBV2 and J usage is TRBJ2-7; TRBD1 aligns across 7 bases. The starting material was whole blood, obtained in connection with sensitization to the hapten diphenylcyclopropenone (DPC). CDR3 sequence reads: CASRKDRSYEQYF. Written as DNA, the CDR3 is TGTGCCAGCAGGAAGGACAGGTCCTACGAGCAGTACTTC.